This TCR beta chain was sequenced during a study of graft-versus-host responses after intestinal transplantation. General study findings and limits: Some patients had graft-donor T cell macrochimerism. In their allografts, the ratios of graft-versus-host to host-versus-graft T cell clones were high.

With regard to this clone: Its antigen is as yet unknown.

The assay was immunoSEQ multiplex PCR, and TCRdb's table has in-frame clones only and misses some. The data hold 100,000 or so clones, with about 93% observed a single time. The ends were cut back, 0 bases at V and 2 bases at J, with 11 bases in the middle. The CDR3 totals 15 residues. Germline V gene data show CDR1 as LGHNA and CDR2 as YNFKEQ. The material was unstimulated CD8+ T cells sorted from spleen or lymph node cells, obtained before transplant. V gene TRBV4-2 combines with J gene TRBJ2-7, with D possibly being TRBD1 (6 bases). The sequence was obtained from a human donor who was the organ donor for an intestinal transplant. CDR3 DNA sequence: TGTGCCAGCAGCCAAGAGAACAGGGATCCCTACGAGCAGTACTTC. Translation gives CASSQENRDPYEQYF.